The 14 T cell receptor beta chains below all came from one sample that was sequenced in a study of response to subunit inactivated influenza vaccine. TCRdb re-called the RT-PCR reads through MiXCR, storing one row per CDR3 protein. The table includes 450,000 to 600,000 distinct CDR3 sequences, about 7.6% detected once. Here the sequenced sample was PBMCs from blood, taken 23 months after vaccination. The origin of the receptors is a man between 45 and 75 years old who received an inactivated influenza vaccine.

This clonotype was counted a few times. The genes are TRBV5-1 and TRBJ2-7; the D gene is possibly TRBD1 (6 bases). V dropped 4 bases and J dropped 5 bases, with 19 bases sitting between them. The CDR3 has 15 amino acids. Germline CDR1 is SGHRS and CDR2 is YFSETQ. This CDR3 is CASSRDIPSKDEQYF. For the CDR3, the DNA is TGCGCCAGCAGCCGGGACATCCCCTCTAAGGACGAGCAGTACTTC.

J is TRBJ2-1 and V is TRBV5-6; D is undetermined. CDR3 size: 13 residues. The germline V gene encodes CDR1 SGHDT and CDR2 YYEEEE. V was clipped by 0 bases and J by 8 bases, with 9 bases between them. The CDR3 region is CASSLGSSYEQFF. The CDR3 DNA follows: TGTGCCAGCAGCTTGGGGTCGAGCTATGAGCAGTTCTTC.

The V and J genes are TRBV7-6 and TRBJ2-1; TRBD2 matches 9 bases. There are 16 residues in the CDR3. The germline gives CDR1 SGHVS, CDR2 FNYEAQ. With 1 base clipped from V and 3 bases from J, the junction kept 4 bases outside the gene matches. The DNA for the CDR3 is TGTGCCAGCAGCTTAGTGGGCGGGAGGGTCTACAATGAGCAGTTCTTC. Protein: CASSLVGGRVYNEQFF.

This clonotype was observed a handful of times. This chain joins TRBV27 and TRBJ2-7; 10 nucleotides align to TRBD1. Germline V gene data show CDR1 as MNHEY and CDR2 as SMNVEV (reference sequence). Trimming at V came to 2 bases and at J to 0 bases, leaving 10 bases not matched to a gene. The CDR3 is 18 residues long. CDR3 residues: CASSLLPDRGIGSYEQYF. CDR3 nucleotide sequence: TGTGCCAGCAGTTTACTGCCGGACAGGGGGATCGGCTCCTACGAGCAGTACTTC.

This clonotype was detected a few times. The CDR3 coding sequence is TGTGCCAGCAGCTGGGGACAGGGAAGATACGAGCAGTACTTC. As protein: CASSWGQGRYEQYF. The rearrangement joins TRBV5-5 to TRBJ2-7; TRBD1 aligns across 9 bases. V lost 3 bases and J lost 4; bases outside the gene matches: 5. This CDR3 region has 14 residues. CDR1 is SGHKS, CDR2 YYEKEE, per germline (reference sequence).

This clonotype was observed at least ten times. The V gene is TRBV24-1, the J gene TRBJ2-1; D remains ambiguous. The V gene lost 0 bases and the J gene lost 11 bases, with 4 bases spanning the gap. Per germline, CDR1 KGHDR and CDR2 SFDVKD. The CDR3 has 11 residues. The CDR3 DNA is TGTGCCACCAGTGATTTGGCTCAGCAGTTCTTC. It encodes CATSDLAQQFF.

At least ten counts were recorded for this clonotype. This chain links TRBV20-1 with TRBJ2-5; 12 positions match TRBD2. CDR1 and CDR2 from the germline V gene are DFQATT and SNEGSKA (reference sequence). V lost 4 bases, J lost 4 bases, and 7 bases stayed unmatched. The length of the CDR3 is 15 residues. The CDR3 loop reads CSATSTSGSLETQYF. Written as DNA, the CDR3 is TGCAGTGCTACCTCGACTAGCGGGAGCCTAGAGACCCAGTACTTC.

The V and J genes are TRBV12-3 or TRBV12-4 and TRBJ1-1; D not certain. The CDR3 totals 14 residues. V was trimmed by 3 bases and J by 6 bases, leaving 14 bases between them. CDR3 nucleotide sequence: TGTGCCAGCAGTTTGTTTTCCGGCACGGCTGAAGCTTTCTTT. Translated: CASSLFSGTAEAFF.

V gene TRBV18 combines with J gene TRBJ2-5; D unresolved. The germline V gene has CDR1 KGHSH and CDR2 LQKENI. Trimming stripped 3 bases from V and 5 bases from J, with 16 bases between. This CDR3 has 15 residues. The CDR3 loop is CASSPVSRRRETQYF. CDR3 sequence (DNA): TGTGCCAGCTCACCGGTGTCAAGGCGACGGGAGACCCAGTACTTC.

This clonotype was observed many times. V is TRBV28 and J is TRBJ2-2; D is possibly TRBD2 (5 bases). The CDR3 has 17 amino acids. In germline, CDR1 is MDHEN, CDR2 SYDVKM. V was clipped by 4 bases and J by 4 bases, with 19 bases between them. The CDR3 region has the DNA TGTGCCAGCAGTTCTCCCACCGAGTGGGCGGGCACCGGGGAGCTGTTTTTT. It specifies CASSSPTEWAGTGELFF.

The V gene is TRBV24-1, the J gene TRBJ2-3; the D call may be TRBD1 or TRBD2 (5 bases each). The CDR3 is 15 residues long. The germline V and J ends were trimmed by 4 bases and 1 base, with 11 bases remaining between them. CDR1 is KGHDR and CDR2 is SFDVKD in the germline V gene. CDR3 amino acids: CATSDPRDRTDTQYF. The DNA of the CDR3 is TGTGCCACCAGTGACCCTAGGGACCGCACAGATACGCAGTATTTT.

Ten or more counts support this clonotype. The rearrangement links TRBV29-1 to TRBJ2-7, with 7 bases identical to TRBD2. Losses at the gene ends were 0 bases for V and 4 bases for J; bases not matched to a gene: 9. CDR1 SQVTM and CDR2 ANQGSEA come from the germline V gene. The CDR3 extends over 15 amino acids. Written as DNA, the CDR3 is TGCAGCGTTGAAGAACCCGGGACTACCGATTACGAGCAGTACTTC. Its protein is CSVEEPGTTDYEQYF.

This clonotype has a handful of counts. The rearrangement links TRBV12-3 or TRBV12-4 to TRBJ2-1; D possibly corresponds to TRBD1 (6 bases). V lost 6 bases, J lost 1 base, and 10 bases lay in between. The CDR3 is made up of 14 amino acids. The CDR3: CASSGQPSYNEQFF. DNA for the CDR3: TGTGCCAGCAGCGGACAGCCTTCCTACAATGAGCAGTTCTTC.

This clonotype was seen only a few times. This CDR3 reads CATTIAGGRTDTQYF. The CDR3 DNA reads TGTGCCACAACAATAGCGGGGGGACGCACAGATACGCAGTATTTT. The chain links TRBV10-3 to TRBJ2-3, with 10 bases fitting TRBD2. The CDR3 is 15 residues long. The V gene's germline CDR1 is ENHRY and CDR2 SYGVKD. V trimming: 10 bases; J trimming: 1 base; junction bases outside the gene matches: 8.